The 8 T cell receptor beta chains reported below all come from one sample, sequenced in a study of sequential checkpoint blockade in melanoma. Sequencing used immunoSEQ multiplex PCR; TCRdb keeps in-frame clones, though not all of them. The sample holds over 10,000 clones; about 77% are singletons and the top ten take around a tenth. Treatment here: randomized to nivolumab then ipilimumab (arm A) or the reverse (arm B). The sample in question was CD8+ T cells sorted from blood (inferred from file names), obtained from a patient given nivolumab and ipilimumab in sequence. These receptors originate from a human donor with melanoma.

As DNA, the CDR3 is TGTGCCAGTAGCTCAGGGGCCGAGAACACTGAAGCTTTCTTT. Protein: CASSSGAENTEAFF. This rearrangement joins TRBV19 to TRBJ1-1; weak D call: TRBD1 (6 bases). Germline-derived CDR1 and CDR2 are LNHDA and SQIVND (reference sequence). The CDR3 is 14 amino acids. Trimming pared 6 bases from V and 1 base from J, leaving 12 bases between.

The chain joins TRBV11-2 to TRBJ2-7, with 7 bases fitting TRBD1. Germline V gene sequence: CDR1 SGHAT, CDR2 FQNNGV. The CDR3 covers 13 residues. The junction had 3 bases not matched to a gene; V was cut back by 4 bases and J by 3 bases. CDR3 sequence reads: CASSWGQIYEQYF. CDR3 nucleotides: TGTGCCAGCAGCTGGGGACAGATCTACGAGCAGTACTTC. Based on the CDR3 plus reference TRBV11-2 and TRBJ2-7, the full variable domain is EAGVAQSPRYKIIEKRQSVAFWCNPISGHATLYWYQQILGQGPKLLIQFQNNGVVDDSQLPKDRFSAERLKGVDSTLKIQPAKLEDSAVYLCASSWGQIYEQYFGPGTRLTVT.

The chain links TRBV4-2 to TRBJ2-7, with 10 bases that match TRBD2. Germline V gene lookup returns CDR1 LGHNA and CDR2 YNFKEQ. The CDR3 contains 15 residues. Losses at the gene ends were 1 base for V and 3 bases for J; bases not matched to a gene: 3. The CDR3 region is CASSQGPSGSYEQYF. CDR3 coding DNA: TGTGCCAGCAGCCAAGGCCCTAGCGGGAGCTACGAGCAGTACTTC.

The sample holds a few counts of this clone. The chain uses TRBV30 and TRBJ2-7, with TRBD2 matching over 7 bases. V was pared by 2 bases and J by 2 bases, with 6 bases of the junction left unmatched. The length of the CDR3 is 14 residues. The germline V gene has CDR1 GTSNPN and CDR2 SVGIG (reference sequence). In DNA, the CDR3 is TGTGCCTGGAGTCACGGACTAGGAACCTACGAGCAGTACTTC. Amino acid sequence: CAWSHGLGTYEQYF.

The gene calls are TRBV4-3 and TRBJ1-6; 9 bases agree with TRBD1. V dropped 3 bases and J dropped 7; count of bases not matched to a gene: 1. Germline V gene lookup returns CDR1 LGHNA and CDR2 YSLEER. The CDR3 totals 14 residues. The DNA for the CDR3 is TGCGCCAGCAGCCAGGGACAGGGCAATTCACCCCTCCACTTT. Residues: CASSQGQGNSPLHF.

This clone was observed a handful of times. This rearrangement joins TRBV27 to TRBJ2-1, with TRBD2 identical over 7 bases. The CDR3 has 13 residues. Germline-derived CDR1 and CDR2 are MNHEY and SMNVEV (reference sequence). J was trimmed by 9 bases and V by 2 bases; bases with no gene match: 4. The CDR3 region is CASSLGLAAEQFF. As DNA, the CDR3 is TGTGCCAGCAGTTTAGGTCTAGCGGCTGAGCAGTTCTTC.

The J gene is TRBJ2-1, the V gene TRBV7-9; 7 nucleotides align to TRBD2. The germline V gene encodes CDR1 SEHNR and CDR2 FQNEAQ (reference sequence). With 8 bases clipped from V and 7 bases from J, the junction kept 5 bases outside the gene matches. The CDR3 is 12 amino acids. The CDR3 here is CASASGANEQFF. CDR3 DNA sequence: TGTGCCAGCGCGAGCGGGGCGAATGAGCAGTTCTTC.

The gene calls are TRBV4-3 and TRBJ2-7, with D perhaps TRBD2 (6 bases). The CDR3 has 16 residues. Germline CDR1 reads LGHNA; CDR2 reads YSLEER. Trimming left V 0 bases short and J 0 bases short, with 12 bases between. The DNA of the CDR3 is TGCGCCAGCAGCCAAGATGGAGTAGCGGCCTCCTACGAGCAGTACTTC. This encodes CASSQDGVAASYEQYF.